This T cell receptor beta chain was identified in a study of OX40 agonist ivuxolimab in advanced cancers. Study summary: Previous treatment with anti-PD-1, anti-PD-L1 or anti-CTLA-4 therapy was allowed; about 40% had received some. Broader study findings: Relative to CD4+ cells, CD8+ T cells on average had more expanded clones. Not determined was the antigen specificity of the expanded peripheral T cells. Also present in some nonresponders was a low level of normalized T-cell clonal expansion.

Of note for this clone: As yet, its antigen is unknown.

The assay was immunoSEQ multiplex PCR, and TCRdb's table has in-frame clones only and misses some. Among fewer than 120,000 clones listed, over 85% were seen once. V lost 4 bases to trimming and J lost 0 bases; unmatched junction nucleotides: 16. Germline CDR1 is SGDLS and CDR2 is YYNGEE. This CDR3 is 20 amino acids long. This sequence joins TRBV9 and TRBJ1-5; 10 nucleotides match TRBD1. This material consisted of CD4+ or CD8+ T cells sorted from blood, taken in a trial of the OX40 agonist ivuxolimab. The origin of this receptor is an adult with an advanced solid tumor such as melanoma, head and neck, liver or kidney cancer. In DNA form, the CDR3 reads TGTGCCAGCAGCCCTACTGGTGGGGACAGGGGCCTATATAGCAATCAGCCCCAGCATTTT. Translation: CASSPTGGDRGLYSNQPQHF.